Given below is one T cell receptor (beta chain) in context. The sample belongs to a study of blood T cell repertoires in COVID-19. Authors' data handling: Amplifying reference gene primers gave estimates of nucleated cell counts. Sequencing used immunoSEQ multiplex PCR; TCRdb keeps in-frame clones, though not all of them. V, J and clone size reflect that table, while D and trimming were determined from the DNA. This table holds 30,000 to 40,000 clones, over 75% found once. The V gene end was trimmed by 7 bases and the J gene end by 8 bases; junction bases not matched to a gene: 3. The CDR3 totals 11 residues. Germline V lookup: CDR1 SQVTM, CDR2 ANQGSEA.

This TCR was recovered from a human donor in a cohort sampled during active COVID-19. The source material was peripheral blood. The rearrangement uses TRBV29-1 and TRBJ1-2, with TRBD1 matching over 11 bases. The CDR3, as DNA: TGCAGCGCCGGGACAGGGGGAGGCTACACCTTC. Protein: CSAGTGGGYTF. Complete variable domain (other parts from reference TRBV29-1 and TRBJ1-2): SAVISQKPSRDICQRGTSLTIQCQVDSQVTMMFWYRQQPGQSLTLIATANQGSEATYESGFVIDKFPISRPNLTFSTLTVSNMSPEDSSIYLCSAGTGGGYTFGSGTRLTVV.